The next 27 T cell receptor beta chains were all read from a single sample in a study of spatial heterogeneity in lung cancer. As to time point: sample taken at primary tumor resection. The input material, whole RNA from tumor, nontumor lung or frozen PBMC, was sequenced unsorted. TCRdb fed the 5' RACE reads into MiXCR, producing one record per CDR3 protein. The data contain 20,000 to 25,000 distinct CDR3 sequences, about 4.6% of them singletons. The sequences come from PBMCs, collected at surgery. The receptors derive from a male donor with early-stage non-small cell lung cancer.

This clonotype was observed at least ten times. The chain carries TRBV27 and TRBJ2-3; D might be TRBD1 (5 bases). The CDR3 spans 15 residues. V was clipped by 2 bases and J by 4 bases, with 13 bases between them. CDR1 is MNHEY, CDR2 SMNVEV, per germline (reference sequence). Here the CDR3 reads CASSLLGVGPDTQYF. CDR3 DNA sequence: TGTGCCAGCAGTTTACTAGGGGTGGGCCCAGATACGCAGTATTTT.

This clonotype was seen many times. The genes are TRBV29-1 and TRBJ2-3; perhaps D is TRBD1 or TRBD2 (6 bases each). This CDR3 is built from 14 residues. V was trimmed by 5 bases and J by 0 bases, leaving 12 bases between them. The germline V gene encodes CDR1 SQVTM and CDR2 ANQGSEA. CDR3 in DNA: TGCAGCGTTCGTCGGGGGCTTAGCACAGATACGCAGTATTTT. The encoded protein is CSVRRGLSTDTQYF.

This clonotype was found many times. The rearrangement uses TRBV20-1 and TRBJ2-2; 8 nucleotides match TRBD1. With 1 base clipped from V and 4 bases from J, the junction kept 11 bases outside the gene matches. Germline CDR1 DFQATT, CDR2 SNEGSKA (reference sequence). This CDR3 contains 17 residues. The CDR3 loop reads CSARGSVRGHATGELFF. CDR3 in DNA: TGCAGTGCTAGAGGGAGTGTCAGGGGGCATGCCACCGGGGAGCTGTTTTTT.

Many counts were recorded for this clonotype. The J gene is TRBJ2-6, the V gene TRBV27, with 11 nucleotides matching TRBD1. Germline loops: CDR1 MNHEY, CDR2 SMNVEV (reference sequence). The CDR3 loop spans 17 amino acids. The V segment lost 0 bases and the J segment 2 bases; nucleotides outside the gene matches: 0. The CDR3 coding sequence is TGTGCCAGCAGTTTATCGGGACAGGGGGCTGGGGCCAACGTCCTGACTTTC. This codes for CASSLSGQGAGANVLTF. The whole variable domain, filled in from reference TRBV27 and TRBJ2-6, reads EAQVTQNPRYLITVTGKKLTVTCSQNMNHEYMSWYRQDPGLGLRQIYYSMNVEVTDKGDVPEGYKVSRKEKRNFPLILESPSPNQTSLYFCASSLSGQGAGANVLTFGAGSRLTVL.

This clonotype has ten or more counts. The chain has TRBV6-2 or TRBV6-3 and TRBJ2-3; TRBD2 agrees at 9 bases. The CDR3 contains 19 residues. The J segment lost 5 bases and the V segment lost 4 bases, leaving 19 bases of the junction unmatched. Germline values: CDR1 MNHEY, CDR2 SVGEGT. The CDR3 DNA reads as TGTGCCAGCAGTTTTTTACCGGGACTAGCTCTCGGAGGGAGAGATACGCAGTATTTT. It translates to CASSFLPGLALGGRDTQYF.

In its sample, this clonotype was seen a few times. The CDR3 loop is CASSLGTGSDTQYF. CDR3 sequence (DNA): TGTGCCAGCAGTTTGGGAACAGGTTCAGATACGCAGTATTTT. V gene TRBV12-3 or TRBV12-4 combines with J gene TRBJ2-3; D may be TRBD1 (5 bases). V was pared by 3 bases and J by 4 bases, with 11 bases between. The CDR3 totals 14 residues.

This clonotype is medium-sized (0.01 to 0.1%) in the sample. The chain employs TRBV9 and TRBJ2-7, with D perhaps TRBD1 or TRBD2 (5 bases each). V was clipped by 4 bases and J by 4 bases, with 12 bases between them. The CDR3 is made up of 13 amino acids. CDR1 is SGDLS, CDR2 YYNGEE, per germline. The CDR3 region is CASSPGDPYEQYF. The CDR3 nucleotides read TGTGCCAGCAGCCCCGGGGACCCATACGAGCAGTACTTC.

This clonotype was seen ten or more times. V usage is TRBV10-3 and J usage is TRBJ1-6; 8 bases fit TRBD1. V dropped 6 bases and J dropped 8; count of bases not matched to a gene: 6. Germline V lookup: CDR1 ENHRY, CDR2 SYGVKD. This CDR3 is built from 14 residues. CDR3 nucleotide sequence: TGTGCCATCAGGGGGACAGGAATAGATTCACCCCTCCACTTT. This translates into CAIRGTGIDSPLHF.

This clonotype was seen repeatedly, ten times or more. The gene calls are TRBV20-1 and TRBJ2-1; D may be TRBD2 (5 bases). CDR1 and CDR2 from the germline V gene are DFQATT and SNEGSKA (reference sequence). The CDR3 sequence is 13 residues long. Trimming took off 8 bases at V and 8 bases at J, with 19 bases between the two ends. CDR3 DNA: TGCAGTCAAACCGGGAATAGTAGGTATGAGCAGTTCTTC. This translates into CSQTGNSRYEQFF.

This clonotype occurred many times. The chain carries TRBV3-1 and TRBJ1-4; no firm D call. CDR1 LGHDT and CDR2 YNNKEL come from the germline V gene (reference sequence). The CDR3 loop spans 16 amino acids. Trimming pared 0 bases from V and 5 bases from J, leaving 13 bases between. CDR3 bases: TGTGCCAGCAGCCAAGATGCGCTTTTCTCGAATGAAAAACTGTTTTTT. Amino acid sequence: CASSQDALFSNEKLFF.

This clonotype came up many times. This chain links TRBV10-3 with TRBJ1-1, with 7 bases fitting TRBD1. Looked up from germline, CDR1 is ENHRY and CDR2 is SYGVKD. There are 16 residues in the CDR3. Losses at the gene ends were 4 bases for V and 1 base for J; bases not matched to a gene: 9. CDR3 nucleotide sequence: TGTGCCATCAGTGTGGGGCAGGGGGTATCGAACACTGAAGCTTTCTTT. This translates into CAISVGQGVSNTEAFF.

Many counts were recorded for this clonotype. This rearrangement joins TRBV5-1 to TRBJ2-2; 7 nucleotides line up with TRBD1. Germline lookup yields CDR1 SGHRS and CDR2 YFSETQ. The CDR3 is made up of 17 amino acids. The V segment lost 4 bases and the J segment 4 bases; nucleotides outside the gene matches: 13. The CDR3 reads CASSPPGTASGTGELFF. The CDR3 DNA is TGCGCCAGCAGCCCGCCCGGGACAGCTTCAGGCACCGGGGAGCTGTTTTTT.

This clonotype was found many times. The gene calls are TRBV6-2 or TRBV6-3 and TRBJ2-1; possibly TRBD2 for D (6 bases). Germline assignment: CDR1 MNHEY and CDR2 SVGEGT. Trimming removed 4 bases from V and 15 bases from J, with 19 bases in between. CDR3 length: 13 amino acids. The CDR3 DNA follows: TGTGCCAGCAGTTCGAACGGGACTCCAGAACCGTTCTTC. It codes for CASSSNGTPEPFF.

This clonotype was found a few times. This rearrangement joins TRBV18 to TRBJ2-1, with 8 bases lining up with TRBD1. Per the germline V gene, CDR1 is KGHSH and CDR2 is LQKENI. The CDR3 extends over 12 amino acids. V dropped 9 bases and J dropped 10; count of bases not matched to a gene: 8. The CDR3 nucleotides are TGTGCCAGTCTTACAGGGGGAGAAGAGCAGTTCTTC. Its translation is CASLTGGEEQFF.

This clonotype was observed many times. This CDR3 reads CASTYSNNSPLHF. CDR3 bases: TGTGCCAGCACTTACAGCAATAATTCACCCCTCCACTTT. The rearrangement links TRBV14 to TRBJ1-6; no firm D call. The length of the CDR3 is 13 residues. Deletions cut 7 bases from V and 5 bases from J, with 9 bases between. Germline loops: CDR1 SGHDN, CDR2 FVKESK.

This clonotype was counted many times. J is TRBJ2-1 and V is TRBV12-3 or TRBV12-4, with D perhaps matching TRBD1 or TRBD2 (6 bases each). The CDR3 has 15 amino acids. V was clipped by 6 bases and J by 8 bases, with 20 bases between them. CDR3 nucleotide sequence: TGTGCCAGCAGCCATCAGGGCCTGAGGGGGGATGAGCAGTTCTTC. It specifies CASSHQGLRGDEQFF.

Many counts were recorded for this clonotype. The rearrangement links TRBV28 to TRBJ2-7, with D possibly TRBD1 on 5 matching bases. This CDR3 is built from 13 residues. Trimming took off 2 bases at V and 5 bases at J, with 10 bases between the two ends. Per germline, CDR1 MDHEN and CDR2 SYDVKM. CDR3 loop: CASSLDSTHEQYF. The CDR3, as DNA: TGTGCCAGCAGTTTAGACAGTACCCACGAGCAGTACTTC.

This clonotype appeared many times. The V call is TRBV11-3, the J call TRBJ2-5; the D is unclear. Per germline, CDR1 SGHNT and CDR2 YENEEA. V gave up 5 bases and J gave up 5 bases, with 12 bases separating them. The CDR3 has 13 amino acids. The CDR3 reads CASSLDSSETQYF. CDR3 in DNA: TGTGCCAGCAGCCTCGACTCCTCGGAGACCCAGTACTTC.

This clonotype showed up many times. The chain combines TRBV7-9 with TRBJ2-7; D is uncertain. With 1 base removed from V and 3 bases from J, the gap between germline ends came to 10 bases. Germline V gives CDR1 SEHNR, CDR2 FQNEAQ (reference sequence). This CDR3 spans 14 amino acids. The DNA of the CDR3 is TGTGCCAGCAGCTTAGGGACCCACGGCTACGAGCAGTACTTC. It translates to CASSLGTHGYEQYF.

The table lists this clonotype with many counts. J is TRBJ1-1 and V is TRBV2; TRBD1 aligns across 9 bases. V dropped 5 bases and J dropped 0; count of bases not matched to a gene: 1. CDR3 length equals 14 residues. From germline, CDR1 is SNHLY and CDR2 FYNNEI. CDR3 amino acids: CASSRTGVNTEAFF. CDR3 DNA sequence: TGTGCCAGCAGTAGGACAGGGGTGAACACTGAAGCTTTCTTT.

This clonotype was recorded many times. The chain employs TRBV3-1 and TRBJ2-5, with 7 nucleotides matching TRBD1. This CDR3 spans 15 amino acids. From germline, CDR1 is LGHDT and CDR2 YNNKEL (reference sequence). V was pared by 3 bases and J by 1 base, with 5 bases of the junction left unmatched. CDR3 DNA sequence: TGTGCCAGCAGCCATCGGAGACAGGGCCAAGAGACCCAGTACTTC. Residues: CASSHRRQGQETQYF.

Relative to its sample, this clonotype is medium-sized. This chain connects TRBV29-1 to TRBJ1-1, with D unclear. This CDR3 is 12 amino acids long. The germline gives CDR1 SQVTM, CDR2 ANQGSEA. Trimming left V 5 bases short and J 2 bases short, with 9 bases between. The CDR3 here is CSVRMANTEAFF. The CDR3 nucleotides read TGCAGCGTTCGAATGGCAAACACTGAAGCTTTCTTT.

This sequence joins TRBV20-1 and TRBJ2-3; 7 bases fit TRBD2. J lost 5 bases, V lost 0 bases, and 11 bases had no gene match. The germline CDR1 and CDR2 sequences are DFQATT and SNEGSKA (reference sequence). This CDR3 is 16 amino acids long. The DNA of the CDR3 is TGCAGTGCTAGAGATCTGAGGGAGGGCCGAGAAGATACGCAGTATTTT. Translated, it gives CSARDLREGREDTQYF.

This clonotype has at least ten counts. J is TRBJ2-7 and V is TRBV5-5; D is uncertain. In germline, CDR1 is SGHKS, CDR2 YYEKEE (reference sequence). This CDR3 spans 13 amino acids. Trimming shortened V by 0 bases and J by 4 bases, and 8 bases separated the two germline ends. The CDR3 spells CASSLGHPYEQYF. The DNA for the CDR3 is TGTGCCAGCAGCTTGGGTCACCCGTACGAGCAGTACTTC.

The chain employs TRBV6-4 and TRBJ1-5, with a tentative D call TRBD1 (6 bases). The CDR3 length is 13 residues. Germline CDR1 MRHNA, CDR2 SNTAGT. V was pared by 7 bases and J by 7 bases, with 14 bases between. CDR3 DNA: TGTGCCAGCACCCAGACAGGTTGCCAGCCCCAGCATTTT. Translation gives CASTQTGCQPQHF.

The sample holds many counts of this clonotype. This chain connects TRBV7-2 to TRBJ1-2, with 9 nucleotides matching TRBD1. This CDR3 is 14 amino acids long. With 5 bases clipped from V and 5 bases from J, the junction kept 6 bases outside the gene matches. In germline, CDR1 is SGHTA, CDR2 FQGNSA. The CDR3 sequence: CASSPDRGKYGYTF. Here the CDR3 DNA reads TGTGCCAGCAGCCCCGACAGGGGGAAGTATGGCTACACCTTC. Full variable domain (missing parts from reference TRBV7-2 and TRBJ1-2): GAGVSQSPSNKVTEKGKDVELRCDPISGHTALYWYRQSLGQGLEFLIYFQGNSAPDKSGLPSDRFSAERTGGSVSTLTIQRTQQEDSAVYLCASSPDRGKYGYTFGSGTRLTVV.

This clonotype was detected many times. The CDR3 nucleotides are TGCGCCAGCAGCTTGGTCAGTGGCTCCTACGAGCAGTACTTC. Protein product: CASSLVSGSYEQYF. The chain is built from TRBV5-1 and TRBJ2-7, with unresolved D. Germline V CDR1 and CDR2: SGHRS, YFSETQ. This CDR3 has 14 amino acids. Between the trimmed V and J ends, which lost 0 bases and 0 bases, there was a span of 7 bases. Full variable domain (missing parts from reference TRBV5-1 and TRBJ2-7): KAGVTQTPRYLIKTRGQQVTLSCSPISGHRSVSWYQQTPGQGLQFLFEYFSETQRNKGNFPGRFSGRQFSNSRSEMNVSTLELGDSALYLCASSLVSGSYEQYFGPGTRLTVT.